Listed below are T cell receptor beta chains from one sample, sequenced in a study of technical replicates of blood from four donors. Clones were read by immunoSEQ multiplex PCR, and TCRdb kept only the in-frame ones, dropping some. The table has around 80,000 clones, roughly 93% seen once; the top ten hold approximately 0.42%. Sequenced sample: T cells isolated from PBMCs. The source is a human donor in good health. CDR3s include the opening cysteine and the closing phenylalanine or tryptophan. D genes are given only for firm matches. A clone size is listed for some rows: how often the clone was seen (once, few, many), or a class if it is expanded.

len	abundance	v_gene	j_gene	d_gene	CDR3nt	CDR3aa
15	NA	TRBV5-4	TRBJ2-1	NA	TGTGCCAGCAGCTTGGGGAGTACAAGCTACAATGAGCAGTTCTTC	CASSLGSTSYNEQFF
15	NA	TRBV19	TRBJ1-3	NA	TGTGCCAGTAGCATTGGAGAAAACGTCGGAAACACCATATATTTT	CASSIGENVGNTIYF
14	NA	TRBV7-2	TRBJ2-3	TRBD1	TGTGCCAGCAGCATCGGGACAGACACAGATACGCAGTATTTT	CASSIGTDTDTQYF
14	NA	TRBV19	TRBJ2-7	NA	TGTGCCAGTAGTATAAGTCTAGTGGATTACGAGCAGTACTTC	CASSISLVDYEQYF
15	once	TRBV5-1	TRBJ1-1	TRBD1	TGCGCCAGCAGCATCCCCGGGACAGAGAACACTGAAGCTTTCTTT	CASSIPGTENTEAFF
16	NA	TRBV4-1	TRBJ2-1	TRBD2	TGCGCCAGCAGCCCTTTAGGAGCGGGGATCTACAATGAGCAGTTCTTC	CASSPLGAGIYNEQFF
12	NA	TRBV7-2	TRBJ1-1	NA	TGTGCCAGCAGCTTTATGAACACTGAAGCTTTCTTT	CASSFMNTEAFF
16	once	TRBV9	TRBJ1-1	TRBD1	TGTGCCAGCAGCGTCCCCTCCGGAGGGGGCGTCACTGAAGCTTTCTTT	CASSVPSGGGVTEAFF
15	NA	TRBV19	TRBJ2-1	TRBD1	TGTGCCAGTACCCAGATGGGACAGGGCAACAATGAGCAGTTCTTC	CASTQMGQGNNEQFF
12	NA	TRBV7-6	TRBJ2-1	NA	TGTGCCAGCAGTCTTAGACTCAATGAGCAGTTCTTC	CASSLRLNEQFF
13	NA	TRBV4-2	TRBJ1-5	NA	TGTGCCAGCAGCCAAGACCAACTTCAGCCCCAGCATTTT	CASSQDQLQPQHF
15	NA	TRBV2	TRBJ2-1	TRBD2	TGTGCCAGCAGACCGACTAGCGGGAGCTACAATGAGCAGTTCTTC	CASRPTSGSYNEQFF
12	NA	TRBV28	TRBJ1-2	NA	TGTGCCAGCAGTTTGTACTCTGATGGCTACACCTTC	CASSLYSDGYTF
13	NA	TRBV29-1	TRBJ2-1	TRBD2	TGCAGCGACAGACTAGCGGGAGTGGGCGAGCAGTTCTTC	CSDRLAGVGEQFF
14	NA	TRBV27	TRBJ2-7	NA	TGTGCCAGCAGTTGGGTTACAGGAGCCTACGAGCAGTACTTC	CASSWVTGAYEQYF
16	NA	TRBV19	TRBJ1-2	NA	TGTGCCAGTCAGGACACTAACCTTTTCTCCCTCTATGGCTACACCTTC	CASQDTNLFSLYGYTF
13	NA	TRBV4-2	TRBJ2-1	NA	TGTGCCAGCAGCCAGCCCCCTAGCAATGAGCAGTTCTTC	CASSQPPSNEQFF
15	once	TRBV6-6	TRBJ1-3	TRBD1	TGTGCCAGCAGGCTAGGGGGGACAGGTGGAAACACCATATATTTT	CASRLGGTGGNTIYF
17	NA	TRBV7-2	TRBJ2-1	NA	TGTGCCAGCAGCTTAAGGTATGGAAGGGGATCCTACAATGAGCAGTTCTTC	CASSLRYGRGSYNEQFF
12	NA	TRBV19	TRBJ1-2	NA	TGTGCCAGTAGTATGAGTCTCTATGGCTACACCTTC	CASSMSLYGYTF
14	once	TRBV11-2	TRBJ2-7	TRBD2	TGTGCCAGCAGCCCGGGACTAGTCCGCTACGAGCAGTACTTC	CASSPGLVRYEQYF
13	NA	TRBV30	TRBJ2-7	TRBD1	TGTGCCTGGAGTGTAACAGGGGGGAACGAGCAGTACTTC	CAWSVTGGNEQYF
13	once	TRBV2	TRBJ1-5	NA	TGTGCCAGCAGTTCGACAGCTAATCAGCCCCAGCATTTT	CASSSTANQPQHF
17	NA	TRBV5-1	TRBJ1-3	TRBD1	TGCGCCAGCAGCTTTACGCAGGGGGTGGACGCTGGAAACACCATATATTTT	CASSFTQGVDAGNTIYF
15	NA	TRBV4-2	TRBJ2-7	TRBD2	TGTGCCAGCAGCCGGGGACTAGCGGGGAACTACGAGCAGTACTTC	CASSRGLAGNYEQYF
14	NA	TRBV5-4	TRBJ1-2	NA	TGTGCCAGCAGCTTGGAATCAAGGGGGAACGGCTACACCTTC	CASSLESRGNGYTF
20	NA	TRBV27	TRBJ2-6	NA	TGTGCCAGCAGTTTACGGGGGACAGTCCTAAAACACTCTGGGGCCAACGTCCTGACTTTC	CASSLRGTVLKHSGANVLTF
16	NA	TRBV5-1	TRBJ2-3	TRBD2	TGCGCCAGCAGCTTTACTAGCGGAGACTCCACAGATACGCAGTATTTT	CASSFTSGDSTDTQYF
12	once	TRBV30	TRBJ2-7	NA	TGTGCCTGGAGTGTGTCTAGTTACGAGCAGTACTTC	CAWSVSSYEQYF
13	NA	TRBV27	TRBJ2-5	NA	TGTGCCAGCAGTGGCCTCGATGGAGAGACCCAGTACTTC	CASSGLDGETQYF
14	few	TRBV5-5	TRBJ2-7	NA	TGTGCCAGCAGCTTGAACAGGGCGGGCTACGAGCAGTACTTC	CASSLNRAGYEQYF
16	NA	TRBV27	TRBJ2-1	TRBD2	TGTGCCAGCAGTTCCTGGGAGGGCCCTATACACAATGAGCAGTTCTTC	CASSSWEGPIHNEQFF
14	NA	TRBV28	TRBJ2-7	TRBD2	TGTGCCAGCAGCATACTAGCGGGAGACTACGAGCAGTACTTC	CASSILAGDYEQYF
14	NA	TRBV7-8	TRBJ2-7	TRBD2	TGTGCCAGCAGCCCTGGGCGGGAGATCTACGAGCAGTACTTC	CASSPGREIYEQYF
14	NA	TRBV6-4	TRBJ2-7	TRBD1	TGTGCCAGCAGTCCGGGACAGGGGTCCCACGAGCAGTACTTC	CASSPGQGSHEQYF
16	few	TRBV9	TRBJ2-3	NA	TGTGCCAGCAGCGTAGGCCCCCGGCAGGGTGCAGATACGCAGTATTTT	CASSVGPRQGADTQYF
16	NA	TRBV9	TRBJ1-2	TRBD1	TGTGCCAGCACCAGGACAGGGGGTCAAGCTAACTATGGCTACACCTTC	CASTRTGGQANYGYTF
14	NA	TRBV29-1	TRBJ2-2	NA	TGCAGCGTTGAGAGTCGGGGGGCCACCGGGGAGCTGTTTTTT	CSVESRGATGELFF
11	NA	TRBV29-1	TRBJ2-1	NA	TGCAGCGTTGACCACTACAATGAGCAGTTCTTC	CSVDHYNEQFF
13	NA	TRBV7-8	TRBJ1-2	TRBD1	TGTGCCAGCACCCTCCAGGGGGCGAGTGGCTACACCTTC	CASTLQGASGYTF
14	NA	TRBV19	TRBJ1-2	TRBD1	TGTGCCAGTATAGAAGGGGGCGAGGACTATGGCTACACCTTC	CASIEGGEDYGYTF
16	NA	TRBV29-1	TRBJ2-3	NA	TGCAGCGTTGAACCTGGGGGGGGGCGCGGCACAGATACGCAGTATTTT	CSVEPGGGRGTDTQYF
12	NA	TRBV25-1	TRBJ2-5	NA	TGTGCCAGCAACAGGTTTTTGGAGACCCAGTACTTC	CASNRFLETQYF
15	NA	TRBV18	TRBJ1-1	TRBD1	TGTGCCAGCTCACCTGTTCCGGGACAGGGTGTTGAAGCTTTCTTT	CASSPVPGQGVEAFF
14	NA	TRBV9	TRBJ2-5	NA	TGTGCCAGCAGCGTAGGTATAATCCAAGAGACCCAGTACTTC	CASSVGIIQETQYF
15	NA	TRBV7-3	TRBJ2-3	TRBD2	TGTGCCAGCAGCCTTACTAGCGACCACACAGATACGCAGTATTTT	CASSLTSDHTDTQYF
13	NA	TRBV5-1	TRBJ1-1	NA	TGCGCCAGCAGCTTCGGGGGAAACACTGAAGCTTTCTTT	CASSFGGNTEAFF
13	NA	TRBV4-1	TRBJ2-1	TRBD1	TGCGCCAGCAGCCTAACAGGGGTCAATGAGCAGTTCTTC	CASSLTGVNEQFF
14	NA	TRBV28	TRBJ2-5	NA	TGTGCCAGCAACCGACAGCCTAGGACAGAGACCCAGTACTTC	CASNRQPRTETQYF
15	NA	TRBV4-3	TRBJ2-7	NA	TGCGCCAGCAGCCAAGCCTCCGTTGGCTTCTACGAGCAGTACTTC	CASSQASVGFYEQYF
13	NA	TRBV6-6	TRBJ1-5	TRBD1	TGTGCCAGCAGCTACGACAGGGTGCAGCCCCAGCATTTT	CASSYDRVQPQHF
15	NA	TRBV5-1	TRBJ1-1	TRBD1	TGCGCCAGCAGCTCGTCAGGGGGGAAGGGCACTGAAGCTTTCTTT	CASSSSGGKGTEAFF
18	NA	TRBV10-3	TRBJ1-1	NA	TGTGCCATCAGACTAAAGTGGGCGGGTCCCCCAGATCTCACTGAAGCTTTCTTT	CAIRLKWAGPPDLTEAFF
15	NA	TRBV7-9	TRBJ2-5	NA	TGTGCCAGCAGCTTAGGGGAGTCCCGGAGGGAGACCCAGTACTTC	CASSLGESRRETQYF
13	NA	TRBV19	TRBJ1-4	NA	TGTGCCAGTAGTTGGCAGGGGAGTGAAAAACTGTTTTTT	CASSWQGSEKLFF